The 26 T cell receptor beta chains listed next were all sequenced from one sample in a study of shared clonotypes between healthy human individuals. Some clones are missing from TCRdb's copy, which holds only in-frame ones; the method was immunoSEQ multiplex PCR. This table has about 1 million clones, around 74% appearing once. Sequenced: memory CD4+ T cells sorted from blood. The subset: CD45RA-negative fraction. These receptors were taken from a man between 18 and 29 years old in good health.

This rearrangement joins TRBV6-5 to TRBJ1-1; D is unclear. From germline, CDR1 is MNHEY and CDR2 SVGAGI. The CDR3 length is 15 residues. V was pared by 6 bases and J by 6 bases, with 20 bases between. The CDR3 DNA reads TGTGCCAGCAGACCCCGAGTCCAACCCCTTCCTGAAGCTTTCTTT. It encodes CASRPRVQPLPEAFF.

Here the CDR3 reads CAWSGRVRETQYF. In nucleotides, the CDR3 is TGTGCCTGGAGTGGTCGGGTAAGGGAGACCCAGTACTTC. The V and J genes are TRBV30 and TRBJ2-5; D not certain. V was shortened by 1 base and J by 5 bases, with 11 bases between the two germline ends. CDR3 length equals 13 residues. Germline V gives CDR1 GTSNPN, CDR2 SVGIG (reference sequence).

This clone was detected many times. CDR3 sequence: CAWSNQFGNTIYF. CDR3 in DNA: TGTGCCTGGAGTAACCAGTTCGGAAACACCATATATTTT. The chain employs TRBV30 and TRBJ1-3; D is uncertain. V gave up 2 bases and J gave up 4 bases, with 9 bases separating them. CDR1 is GTSNPN and CDR2 is SVGIG in the germline V gene (reference sequence). CDR3 size: 13 residues.

This rearrangement joins TRBV7-3 to TRBJ2-1; D might be TRBD1 or TRBD2, each matching 5 bases. CDR1 is SGHTA and CDR2 is FQGTGA in the germline V gene. The CDR3 has 15 residues. V dropped 2 bases and J dropped 2 bases, with 10 bases sitting between them. Here the CDR3 DNA reads TGTGCCAGCAGCTTACGGGGCGTAACCTACAATGAGCAGTTCTTC. Amino acids: CASSLRGVTYNEQFF.

The chain is built from TRBV2 and TRBJ2-3, with 9 nucleotides matching TRBD2. Germline V gives CDR1 SNHLY, CDR2 FYNNEI. CDR3 length: 12 residues. Trimming took 4 bases from V and 14 from J; bases not matched to a gene: 7. Here the CDR3 DNA reads TGTGCCAGCAGTGGCTCTAGCGGGGAAGCGTATTTT. It translates to CASSGSSGEAYF.

This clone was seen only once. This chain connects TRBV2 to TRBJ2-7; unclear D gene. The CDR3 is made up of 12 amino acids. Per germline, CDR1 SNHLY and CDR2 FYNNEI. The V end lost 6 bases, the J end lost 5 bases, and 11 bases lay between the germline ends. This CDR3 reads CASSPLRDEQYF. CDR3 in DNA: TGTGCCAGCAGCCCATTACGGGACGAGCAGTACTTC.

As to this clone: One junction end does not reproduce the germline sequence, and a read error may be involved. The chain uses TRBV28 and TRBJ2-7; tentative D call: TRBD2 (6 bases). This CDR3 spans 13 amino acids. In germline, CDR1 is MDHEN, CDR2 SYDVKM. Here the CDR3 DNA reads TGTGCCAGCAGGGGCCGGGACTCCCGAGAAGGGCACTTC. This sequence encodes CASRGRDSREGHF.

V is TRBV9 and J is TRBJ1-6; tentative D call: TRBD1 (6 bases). Trimming cost V 3 bases and J 0 bases, with 16 bases left between them. CDR3 length equals 18 residues. Germline V gene lookup returns CDR1 SGDLS and CDR2 YYNGEE. CDR3 bases: TGTGCCAGCAGCGACCACAGGGAGGGCAGCTCCTATAATTCACCCCTCCACTTT. The encoded protein is CASSDHREGSSYNSPLHF. Full variable domain (rest looked up from reference TRBV9 and TRBJ1-6): DSGVTQTPKHLITATGQRVTLRCSPRSGDLSVYWYQQSLDQGLQFLIQYYNGEERAKGNILERFSAQQFPDLHSELNLSSLELGDSALYFCASSDHREGSSYNSPLHFGNGTRLTVT.

This clone has a single count. This chain joins TRBV30 and TRBJ2-3, with a tentative D call TRBD2 (5 bases). This CDR3 is built from 13 residues. Germline CDR1 GTSNPN, CDR2 SVGIG (reference sequence). V lost 4 bases and J lost 4, with 12 bases in between. The CDR3 bases are TGTGCCTGGAACTATCGAGCGGCAGATACGCAGTATTTT. This encodes CAWNYRAADTQYF. Full variable domain (outside the CDR3, taken from reference TRBV30 and TRBJ2-3): SQTIHQWPATLVQPVGSPLSLECTVEGTSNPNLYWYRQAAGRGLQLLFYSVGIGQISSEVPQNLSASRPQDRQFILSSKKLLLSDSGFYLCAWNYRAADTQYFGPGTRLTVL.

The rearrangement uses TRBV11-2 and TRBJ1-4; the D gene is possibly TRBD1 (5 bases). The CDR3 covers 17 residues. Germline loops: CDR1 SGHAT, CDR2 FQNNGV. Trimming removed 6 bases from V and 2 bases from J, with 19 bases in between. The CDR3 nucleotides are TGTGCCAGCAGGCATGGGCGGGGGATAAGGACTAATGAAAAACTGTTTTTT. Its protein is CASRHGRGIRTNEKLFF. Together with reference TRBV11-2 and TRBJ1-4, the CDR3 gives the full variable domain: EAGVAQSPRYKIIEKRQSVAFWCNPISGHATLYWYQQILGQGPKLLIQFQNNGVVDDSQLPKDRFSAERLKGVDSTLKIQPAKLEDSAVYLCASRHGRGIRTNEKLFFGSGTQLSVL.

This clone came up once. CDR3 coding DNA: TGTGCCAGCACCCCGGGCGGGGGTCATTCGGCTTTCTTT. It translates to CASTPGGGHSAFF. This sequence joins TRBV6-5 and TRBJ1-1; possibly TRBD1 for D (5 bases). The germline V gene has CDR1 MNHEY and CDR2 SVGAGI. V was pared by 7 bases and J by 11 bases, with 20 bases between. The CDR3 length is 13 residues.

V gene TRBV28 combines with J gene TRBJ2-7; TRBD2 aligns across 9 bases. Germline V gene lookup returns CDR1 MDHEN and CDR2 SYDVKM. The J segment lost 4 bases and the V segment lost 3 bases, leaving 7 bases of the junction unmatched. The CDR3 is 15 amino acids. CDR3 in amino acids: CASSLAGGPGYEQYF. CDR3 coding DNA: TGTGCCAGCAGTTTGGCGGGAGGGCCAGGATACGAGCAGTACTTC. Complete variable domain (other parts from reference TRBV28 and TRBJ2-7): DVKVTQSSRYLVKRTGEKVFLECVQDMDHENMFWYRQDPGLGLRLIYFSYDVKMKEKGDIPEGYSVSREKKERFSLILESASTNQTSMYLCASSLAGGPGYEQYFGPGTRLTVT.

J is TRBJ2-1 and V is TRBV28; 9 bases are shared with TRBD1. The germline gives CDR1 MDHEN, CDR2 SYDVKM. Unmatched junction bases numbered 5, after V lost 6 bases and J lost 2 bases. The CDR3 extends over 15 amino acids. DNA for the CDR3: TGTGCCAGCAGAGGGACAGGGAGTACCTACAATGAGCAGTTCTTC. Protein product: CASRGTGSTYNEQFF.

The rearrangement joins TRBV7-2 to TRBJ2-5; possibly TRBD1 for D (5 bases). The V end was cut by 5 bases, the J end by 2 bases, with 12 bases between. This CDR3 has 14 amino acids. Germline V gives CDR1 SGHTA, CDR2 FQGNSA. The DNA of the CDR3 is TGTGCCAGCAGCCCCGGACAAGGACAAGAGACCCAGTACTTC. Translation: CASSPGQGQETQYF.

This chain uses TRBV5-8 with TRBJ1-2; 8 bases line up with TRBD1. With 3 bases clipped from V and 4 bases from J, the junction kept 11 bases outside the gene matches. The CDR3 is made up of 16 amino acids. Germline V gene lookup returns CDR1 SGHTS and CDR2 YDEGEE. CDR3 amino acids: CASSSPNRGQGYGYTF. CDR3 coding DNA: TGTGCCAGCAGCTCACCCAATCGCGGACAGGGCTATGGCTACACCTTC.

The chain is built from TRBV10-3 and TRBJ1-2; D ambiguous. Germline V CDR1 and CDR2: ENHRY, SYGVKD. The CDR3 has 14 residues. The V end lost 7 bases, the J end lost 2 bases, and 14 bases lay between the germline ends. In DNA form, the CDR3 reads TGTGCCATCACCTCCGTTGGAGGGAACTATGGCTACACCTTC. Protein sequence: CAITSVGGNYGYTF.

The chain is built from TRBV28 and TRBJ2-7; no firm D call. V lost 7 bases and J lost 2, with 27 bases in between. CDR1 and CDR2 from the germline V gene are MDHEN and SYDVKM. The CDR3 contains 18 residues. The DNA for the CDR3 is TGTGCCAGCACGATAAGGAACGCTCGCCTCAGTCGAACCTACGAGCAGTACTTC. Translation gives CASTIRNARLSRTYEQYF.

This clone was seen a single time. The genes are TRBV10-3 and TRBJ2-7; TRBD2 aligns across 7 bases. After removal of 2 bases from V and 2 bases from J, the junction contained 6 bases not matched to a gene. Germline-derived CDR1 and CDR2 are ENHRY and SYGVKD. This CDR3 spans 15 amino acids. CDR3 in amino acids: CAISEPGGSTYEQYF. DNA for the CDR3: TGTGCCATCAGTGAGCCCGGGGGGTCGACCTACGAGCAGTACTTC.

Remarks on this clone: The likely explanation is a read error, given a far larger clone one base away. At the DNA level, this CDR3 is encoded by other sequences in the same sample as well. The rearrangement uses TRBV28 and TRBJ1-2, with D uncertain. Trimming stripped 5 bases from V and 4 bases from J, with 11 bases between. The CDR3 runs 13 residues. Germline V CDR1 and CDR2: MDHEN, SYDVKM. The chain's CDR3 is CASSPGRSYGYTF. In nucleotides, the CDR3 is TGTGCCAGCAGTCCTGGACGAAGCTATGGCTACACCTTC.

V and J are TRBV2 and TRBJ1-4; a weak D match, TRBD1 (5 bases). This CDR3 comprises 15 residues. Germline CDR1 SNHLY, CDR2 FYNNEI. Trimming removed 6 bases from V and 1 base from J, with 12 bases in between. The CDR3 bases are TGTGCCAGCAGACCGCTGACAGTAACTAATGAAAAACTGTTTTTT. Translated, it gives CASRPLTVTNEKLFF.

The genes are TRBV28 and TRBJ2-5; D possibly corresponds to TRBD2 (5 bases). CDR1 is MDHEN, CDR2 SYDVKM, per germline. CDR3 size: 11 residues. Trimming shortened V by 5 bases and J by 13 bases, and 14 bases separated the two germline ends. For the CDR3, the DNA is TGTGCCAGCAGTGGAAGTAGAGGGCGGTACTTC. Translated: CASSGSRGRYF.

The chain is built from TRBV7-6 and TRBJ1-1, with 9 bases matching TRBD1. J lost 1 base, V lost 3 bases, and 3 bases had no gene match. Germline-derived CDR1 and CDR2 are SGHVS and FNYEAQ. The CDR3 totals 15 residues. CDR3 protein: CASSLQTGGNTEAFF. In nucleotides, the CDR3 is TGTGCCAGCAGCTTGCAGACAGGGGGGAACACTGAAGCTTTCTTT.

This clone showed up just a few times. The chain combines TRBV6-1 with TRBJ1-1; D gene ambiguous. The V gene lost 2 bases and the J gene lost 1 base, with 5 bases spanning the gap. The CDR3 sequence is 13 residues long. Germline V lookup: CDR1 MNHNS, CDR2 SASEGT. CDR3 protein: CASSEHRNTEAFF. The CDR3 DNA follows: TGTGCCAGCAGTGAACACAGGAACACTGAAGCTTTCTTT.

The rearrangement joins TRBV7-2 to TRBJ2-1; D gene uncertain. CDR1 is SGHTA, CDR2 FQGNSA, per germline. The CDR3 consists of 14 residues. V was clipped by 2 bases and J by 13 bases, with 18 bases between them. CDR3 sequence reads: CASSLSVGSTHQFF. The DNA for the CDR3 is TGTGCCAGCAGCTTATCAGTGGGCTCTACCCATCAGTTCTTC.

The chain has TRBV15 and TRBJ2-2; D not resolved. From germline, CDR1 is LNHNV and CDR2 YYDKDF (reference sequence). Deletions cut 5 bases from V and 7 bases from J, with 11 bases between. The CDR3 consists of 13 residues. The CDR3 sequence is CATSAQYRGELFF. In DNA form, the CDR3 reads TGTGCCACCAGCGCCCAATATCGCGGGGAGCTGTTTTTT. The full variable domain, completed using reference TRBV15 and TRBJ2-2, is DAMVIQNPRYQVTQFGKPVTLSCSQTLNHNVMYWYQQKSSQAPKLLFHYYDKDFNNEADTPDNFQSRRPNTSFCFLDIRSPGLGDTAMYLCATSAQYRGELFFGEGSRLTVL.

This clone showed up just once. CDR3 bases: TGTGCCTGGAGTGAAGGTGCCCAGGCGCCCCAGTACTTC. This sequence encodes CAWSEGAQAPQYF. The chain couples TRBV30 to TRBJ2-5; the D is unclear. Germline lookup yields CDR1 GTSNPN and CDR2 SVGIG (reference sequence). This CDR3 contains 13 residues. Trimming took off 1 base at V and 9 bases at J, with 15 bases between the two ends.